The subject of this entry is one TCR beta chain. The method was immunoSEQ multiplex PCR; TCRdb's version includes in-frame clones alone and lacks a portion of them. The listing contains some 180,000 clones. The sample belongs to a study of control samples from healthy donors and cancer patients. CDR3 length equals 19 residues. Germline CDR1 reads SGHDN; CDR2 reads FVKESK. Losses at the gene ends were 2 bases for V and 2 bases for J; bases not matched to a gene: 14. The source material was blood. This receptor was obtained from a young woman in good health. The chain uses TRBV14 and TRBJ1-5; 8 bases map to TRBD1. CDR3 DNA: TGTGCCAGCAGCCAATTTAAACAGGGGGGCCTTTATGGCAATCAGCCCCAGCATTTT. This codes for CASSQFKQGGLYGNQPQHF.